The present entry profiles one T cell receptor beta chain with its context. The data were taken from a study of blood T cell repertoires in COVID-19. Across the study: Sample material is recorded as cDNA or gDNA derived from T cells, B-cell-depleted T cells, or PBMCs.

CDR1 and CDR2 from the germline V gene are MDHEN and SYDVKM. This CDR3 contains 15 residues. The V and J ends lost 5 bases and 3 bases, in that order; junction bases with no gene match: 8. Clones were sequenced by immunoSEQ multiplex PCR, and TCRdb holds only the in-frame ones, with some missing. Of some 70,000 clones in the sample, just over 85% are singletons; the top ten hold 6.9%. The TCR originated in a man between 45 and 60 years old with active COVID-19. The chain employs TRBV28 and TRBJ2-7; 9 positions agree with TRBD1. Sequenced: peripheral blood. The CDR3 sequence is CASSTKGTGIYEQYV. The CDR3 coding sequence is TGTGCCAGCAGTACAAAAGGGACAGGGATCTACGAGCAGTACGTC.